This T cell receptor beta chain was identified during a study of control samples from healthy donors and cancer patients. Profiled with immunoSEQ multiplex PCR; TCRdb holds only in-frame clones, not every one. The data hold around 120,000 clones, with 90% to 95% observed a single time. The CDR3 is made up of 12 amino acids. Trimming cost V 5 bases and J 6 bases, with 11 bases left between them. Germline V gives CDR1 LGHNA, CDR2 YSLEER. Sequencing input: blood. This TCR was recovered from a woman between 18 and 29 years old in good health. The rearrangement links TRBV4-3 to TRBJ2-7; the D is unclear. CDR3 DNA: TGCGCCAGCAGCTTTGGGTCTACCGAGCAGTACTTC. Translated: CASSFGSTEQYF.